This passage covers 16 T cell receptor beta chains from one sample sequenced in a study of blood T cell repertoires in COVID-19. Profiling relied on immunoSEQ multiplex PCR, and the TCRdb table lists in-frame clones only, not all of them. The repertoire consists of 230,000 or so clones, with roughly 76% occurring once and the leading ten covering 4% to 5.5%. The source material was peripheral blood. These TCRs come from a human donor in a cohort sampled during active COVID-19.

J is TRBJ1-4 and V is TRBV24-1; 9 positions match TRBD1. Germline V lookup: CDR1 KGHDR, CDR2 SFDVKD. This CDR3 contains 16 residues. The V gene end was trimmed by 3 bases and the J gene end by 6 bases; junction bases not matched to a gene: 7. DNA for the CDR3: TGTGCCACCAGTGATGTACCGGGACAGGGAGATGAAAAACTGTTTTTT. This codes for CATSDVPGQGDEKLFF.

The chain joins TRBV15 to TRBJ2-7; D not certain. The CDR3 runs to 14 residues. Germline loops: CDR1 LNHNV, CDR2 YYDKDF (reference sequence). V was shortened by 1 base and J by 3 bases, with 10 bases between the two germline ends. The CDR3 protein is CATSRAPGIYEQYF. The CDR3 DNA reads as TGTGCCACCAGCAGAGCCCCAGGAATCTACGAGCAGTACTTC. Combining the CDR3 with reference TRBV15 and TRBJ2-7 gives the whole variable domain DAMVIQNPRYQVTQFGKPVTLSCSQTLNHNVMYWYQQKSSQAPKLLFHYYDKDFNNEADTPDNFQSRRPNTSFCFLDIRSPGLGDTAMYLCATSRAPGIYEQYFGPGTRLTVT.

The chain recombines TRBV19 with TRBJ1-3; 7 nucleotides agree with TRBD1. From germline, CDR1 is LNHDA and CDR2 SQIVND (reference sequence). The CDR3 extends over 16 amino acids. J was trimmed by 4 bases and V by 8 bases; bases with no gene match: 14. The CDR3 spells CASGTGTAKGGNTIYF. The CDR3 DNA follows: TGTGCCAGTGGGACCGGGACAGCGAAGGGAGGAAACACCATATATTTT.

The sample holds one count of this clone. CDR3 protein: CASRRTRNNEQFF. In DNA, the CDR3 is TGTGCCAGCAGACGGACTAGAAACAATGAGCAGTTCTTC. The rearrangement joins TRBV7-2 to TRBJ2-1; 7 nucleotides match TRBD2. The germline CDR1 and CDR2 sequences are SGHTA and FQGNSA. The ends lost 6 bases at V and 5 bases at J; junction bases unmatched: 4. There are 13 residues in the CDR3.

The chain couples TRBV28 to TRBJ1-4; D is possibly TRBD1 (5 bases). The CDR3 sequence is 15 residues long. Germline V gene data show CDR1 as MDHEN and CDR2 as SYDVKM. Trimming pared 1 base from V and 4 bases from J, leaving 10 bases between. The CDR3 DNA is TGTGCCAGCAGTTTATTTAGGGGTATTAATGAAAAACTGTTTTTT. It yields the protein CASSLFRGINEKLFF.

The V and J genes are TRBV3-1 (or the pseudogene TRBV3-2) and TRBJ2-5; D is possibly TRBD2 (5 bases). The CDR3 runs to 17 residues. The germline CDR1 and CDR2 sequences are LGHDT and YNNKEL (reference sequence). Trimming pared 4 bases from V and 0 bases from J, leaving 18 bases between. CDR3 DNA: TGTGCCAGCAGCCCCATGAGGGCAGCCAAGTACCAAGAGACCCAGTACTTC. Protein sequence: CASSPMRAAKYQETQYF.

This chain joins TRBV11-3 and TRBJ2-2; D not certain. CDR1 and CDR2 from the germline V gene are SGHNT and YENEEA. The CDR3 length is 18 residues. The ends were cut back, 8 bases at V and 4 bases at J, with 26 bases in the middle. In DNA form, the CDR3 reads TGTGCCAGCCGTCCCAACTCCAGGCTTAAGAAGGTCACCGGGGAGCTGTTTTTT. It encodes CASRPNSRLKKVTGELFF.

The rearrangement links TRBV6-5 to TRBJ1-1; possibly TRBD1 for D (5 bases). V lost 2 bases and J lost 3, with 7 bases in between. The CDR3 runs to 13 residues. Germline loops: CDR1 MNHEY, CDR2 SVGAGI. CDR3: CASSYAGDTEAFF. Here the CDR3 DNA reads TGTGCCAGCAGTTACGCGGGGGACACTGAAGCTTTCTTT.

V usage is TRBV28 and J usage is TRBJ2-6; D is perhaps TRBD2 (6 bases). The germline gives CDR1 MDHEN, CDR2 SYDVKM. The CDR3 extends over 15 amino acids. Trimming left V 5 bases short and J 0 bases short, with 8 bases between. The CDR3 DNA reads as TGTGCCAGCAGTACCGGGGGCTCTGGGGCCAACGTCCTGACTTTC. Encoded protein: CASSTGGSGANVLTF.

The chain recombines TRBV19 with TRBJ2-5; the D is unclear. This CDR3 contains 13 residues. V was cut by 1 base and J by 4 bases, with 7 bases left in between. Germline values: CDR1 LNHDA, CDR2 SQIVND (reference sequence). The CDR3 here is CASSIGNRETQYF. For the CDR3, the DNA is TGTGCCAGTAGTATAGGGAACAGAGAGACCCAGTACTTC.

In its sample, this clone was seen many times. The V call is TRBV27, the J call TRBJ2-7; D is undetermined. The CDR3 extends over 13 amino acids. The germline V and J ends were trimmed by 3 bases and 0 bases, with 6 bases remaining between them. Germline V lookup: CDR1 MNHEY, CDR2 SMNVEV (reference sequence). In nucleotides, the CDR3 is TGTGCCAGCAGTTTCTACCCCTCCTACGAGCAGTACTTC. It specifies CASSFYPSYEQYF.

V usage is TRBV28 and J usage is TRBJ2-7; TRBD2 aligns across 13 bases. This CDR3 is built from 17 residues. Germline CDR1 and CDR2: MDHEN and SYDVKM. The junction had 9 bases not matched to a gene; V was cut back by 2 bases and J by 5 bases. The chain's CDR3 is CASSLLPGTSGTHEQYF. The CDR3 DNA is TGTGCCAGCAGTTTACTACCCGGGACTAGCGGGACTCACGAGCAGTACTTC.

The V and J genes are TRBV5-1 and TRBJ2-6; D might be TRBD1 (5 bases). CDR1 SGHRS and CDR2 YFSETQ come from the germline V gene. The length of the CDR3 is 14 residues. Trimming took 4 bases from V and 2 from J, leaving 7 bases between them. In DNA, the CDR3 is TGCGCCAGCAGCCAGACAGCTGGGGCCAACGTCCTGACTTTC. This codes for CASSQTAGANVLTF.

The J gene is TRBJ2-5, the V gene TRBV5-4, with 10 bases fitting TRBD2. The CDR3 is made up of 15 amino acids. Germline CDR1 reads SGHNT; CDR2 reads YYREEE (reference sequence). Unmatched junction bases numbered 8, after V lost 5 bases and J lost 4 bases. The CDR3 loop reads CASRPFSGRRETQYF. The CDR3 DNA reads as TGTGCCAGCAGACCATTTAGCGGGAGGCGAGAGACCCAGTACTTC.

V and J are TRBV6-2 or TRBV6-3 and TRBJ1-3, with 7 bases lining up with TRBD1. The CDR3 has 15 amino acids. CDR1 MNHEY and CDR2 SVGEGT come from the germline V gene. J lost 5 bases, V lost 4 bases, and 8 bases had no gene match. CDR3 loop: CASSFPTGSRNTIYF. The DNA of the CDR3 is TGTGCCAGCAGTTTTCCGACAGGGAGCAGAAACACCATATATTTT.

The V and J genes are TRBV27 and TRBJ2-2; 12 bases align to TRBD2. J was trimmed by 1 base and V by 1 base; bases with no gene match: 1. The CDR3 loop spans 17 amino acids. Germline lookup yields CDR1 MNHEY and CDR2 SMNVEV (reference sequence). The CDR3 spells CASSLLGLAGNTGELFF. CDR3 DNA sequence: TGTGCCAGCAGTTTATTGGGACTAGCGGGGAACACCGGGGAGCTGTTTTTT.